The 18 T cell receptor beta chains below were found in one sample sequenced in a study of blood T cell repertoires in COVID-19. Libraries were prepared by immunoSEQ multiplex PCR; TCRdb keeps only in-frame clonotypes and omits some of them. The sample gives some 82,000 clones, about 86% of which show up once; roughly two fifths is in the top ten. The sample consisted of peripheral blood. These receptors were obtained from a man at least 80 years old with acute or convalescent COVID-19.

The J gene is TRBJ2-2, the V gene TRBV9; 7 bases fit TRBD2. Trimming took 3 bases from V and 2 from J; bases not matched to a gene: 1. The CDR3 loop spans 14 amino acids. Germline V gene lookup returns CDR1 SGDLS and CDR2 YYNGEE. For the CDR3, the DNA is TGTGCCAGCAGCGCTAGCGGAAACACCGGGGAGCTGTTTTTT. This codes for CASSASGNTGELFF.

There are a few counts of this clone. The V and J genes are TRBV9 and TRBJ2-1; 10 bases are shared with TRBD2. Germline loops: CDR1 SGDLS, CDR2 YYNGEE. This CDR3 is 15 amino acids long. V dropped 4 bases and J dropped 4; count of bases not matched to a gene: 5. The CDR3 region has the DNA TGTGCCAGCAGCCCAGGACTAGCGGAGTACAATGAGCAGTTCTTC. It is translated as CASSPGLAEYNEQFF.

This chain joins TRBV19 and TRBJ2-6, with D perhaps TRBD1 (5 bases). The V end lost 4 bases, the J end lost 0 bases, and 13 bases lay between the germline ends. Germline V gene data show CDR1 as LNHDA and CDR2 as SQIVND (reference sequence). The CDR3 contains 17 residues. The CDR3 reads CASSKQEISSGANVLTF. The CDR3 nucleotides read TGTGCCAGTAGTAAACAGGAGATCTCCTCTGGGGCCAACGTCCTGACTTTC. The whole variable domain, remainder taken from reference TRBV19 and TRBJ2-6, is DGGITQSPKYLFRKEGQNVTLSCEQNLNHDAMYWYRQDPGQGLRLIYYSQIVNDFQKGDIAEGYSVSREKKESFPLTVTSAQKNPTAFYLCASSKQEISSGANVLTFGAGSRLTVL.

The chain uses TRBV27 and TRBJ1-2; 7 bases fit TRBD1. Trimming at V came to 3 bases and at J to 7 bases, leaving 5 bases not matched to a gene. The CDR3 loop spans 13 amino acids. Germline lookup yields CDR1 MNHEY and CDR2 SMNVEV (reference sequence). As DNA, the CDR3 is TGTGCCAGCAGTTTTTCCGGGACAGTTGGCTACACCTTC. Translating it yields CASSFSGTVGYTF.

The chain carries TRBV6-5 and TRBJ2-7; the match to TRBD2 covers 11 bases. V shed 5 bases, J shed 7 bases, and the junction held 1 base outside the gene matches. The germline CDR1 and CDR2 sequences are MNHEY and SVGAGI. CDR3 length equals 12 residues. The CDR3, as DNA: TGTGCCAGCAGTCTAGCGGGAGGTGAGCAGTACTTC. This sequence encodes CASSLAGGEQYF.

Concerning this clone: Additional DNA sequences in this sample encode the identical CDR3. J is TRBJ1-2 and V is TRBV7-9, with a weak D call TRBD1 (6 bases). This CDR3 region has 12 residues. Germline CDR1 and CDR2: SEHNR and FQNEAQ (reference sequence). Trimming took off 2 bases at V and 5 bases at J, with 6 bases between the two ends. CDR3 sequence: CASSLTGYGYTF. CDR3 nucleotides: TGTGCCAGCAGCTTAACAGGGTATGGCTACACCTTC.

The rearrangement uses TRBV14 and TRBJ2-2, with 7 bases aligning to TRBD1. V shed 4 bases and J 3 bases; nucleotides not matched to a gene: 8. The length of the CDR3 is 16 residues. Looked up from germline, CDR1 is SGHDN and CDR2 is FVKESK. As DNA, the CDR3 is TGTGCCAGCAGCCCCCTGGGACAGTGGGACACCGGGGAGCTGTTTTTT. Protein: CASSPLGQWDTGELFF.

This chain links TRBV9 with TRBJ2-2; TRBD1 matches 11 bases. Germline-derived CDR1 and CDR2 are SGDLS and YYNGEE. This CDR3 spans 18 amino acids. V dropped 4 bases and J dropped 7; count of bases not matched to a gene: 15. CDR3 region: CASSSRGTRTGGIGELFF. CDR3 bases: TGTGCCAGCAGCTCCCGAGGGACAAGGACAGGGGGCATCGGGGAGCTGTTTTTT.

The CDR3 spells CASRPGQGENSPLHF. The CDR3 DNA follows: TGTGCCAGCAGGCCCGGACAGGGTGAGAATTCACCCCTCCACTTT. The V call is TRBV7-9, the J call TRBJ1-6; 8 bases line up with TRBD1. Trimming took 6 bases from V and 7 from J; bases not matched to a gene: 8. The CDR3 extends over 15 amino acids. Per the germline V gene, CDR1 is SEHNR and CDR2 is FQNEAQ (reference sequence).

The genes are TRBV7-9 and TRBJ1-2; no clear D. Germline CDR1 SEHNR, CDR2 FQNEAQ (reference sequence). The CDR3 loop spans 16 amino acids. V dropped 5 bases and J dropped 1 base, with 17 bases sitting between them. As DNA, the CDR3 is TGTGCCAGCAGCCAAGGAGCCCAAGGCTATAACTATGGCTACACCTTC. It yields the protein CASSQGAQGYNYGYTF.

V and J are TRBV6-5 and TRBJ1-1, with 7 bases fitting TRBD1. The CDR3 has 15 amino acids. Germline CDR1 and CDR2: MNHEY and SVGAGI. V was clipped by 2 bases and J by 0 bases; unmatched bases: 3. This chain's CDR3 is CASSYAQGLNTEAFF. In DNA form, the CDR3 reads TGTGCCAGCAGTTACGCACAGGGGTTGAACACTGAAGCTTTCTTT.

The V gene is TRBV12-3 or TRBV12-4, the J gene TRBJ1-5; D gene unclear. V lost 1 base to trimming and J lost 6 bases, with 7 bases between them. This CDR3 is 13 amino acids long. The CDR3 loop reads CASSLDSGQPQHF. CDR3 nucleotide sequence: TGTGCCAGCAGTTTAGACTCGGGTCAGCCCCAGCATTTT.

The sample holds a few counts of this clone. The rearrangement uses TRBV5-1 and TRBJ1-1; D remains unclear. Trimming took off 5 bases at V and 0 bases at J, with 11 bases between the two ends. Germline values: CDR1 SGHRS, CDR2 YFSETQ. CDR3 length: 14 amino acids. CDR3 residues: CASRSNGMNTEAFF. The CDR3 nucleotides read TGCGCCAGCAGATCGAACGGGATGAACACTGAAGCTTTCTTT.

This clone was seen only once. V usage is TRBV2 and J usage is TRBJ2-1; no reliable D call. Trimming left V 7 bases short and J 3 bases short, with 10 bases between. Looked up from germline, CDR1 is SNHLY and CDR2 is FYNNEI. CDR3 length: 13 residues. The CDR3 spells CASNLENYNEQFF. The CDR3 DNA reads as TGTGCCAGCAACCTAGAAAACTACAATGAGCAGTTCTTC.

CDR3 DNA: TGTGCCACCAGCAGCCGGGTCCCCGGGGTGGCTTTCTTT. Protein: CATSSRVPGVAFF. V and J are TRBV15 and TRBJ1-1; D call uncertain. The CDR3 consists of 13 residues. Trimming stripped 3 bases from V and 11 bases from J, with 16 bases between. Germline CDR1 reads LNHNV; CDR2 reads YYDKDF (reference sequence).

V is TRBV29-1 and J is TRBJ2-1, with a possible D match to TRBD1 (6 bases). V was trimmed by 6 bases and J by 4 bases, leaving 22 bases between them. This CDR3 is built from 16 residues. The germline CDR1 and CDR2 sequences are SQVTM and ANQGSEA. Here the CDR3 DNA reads TGCAGCGTGGCCGGCAGGGGAAGTGGCTCGTACAATGAGCAGTTCTTC. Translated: CSVAGRGSGSYNEQFF.

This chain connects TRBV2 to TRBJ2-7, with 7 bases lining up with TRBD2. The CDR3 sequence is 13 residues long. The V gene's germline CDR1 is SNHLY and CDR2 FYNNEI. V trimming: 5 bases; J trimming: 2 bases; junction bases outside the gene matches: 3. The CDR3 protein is CASSFSGAYEQYF. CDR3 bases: TGTGCCAGCAGTTTCAGCGGGGCCTACGAGCAGTACTTC.

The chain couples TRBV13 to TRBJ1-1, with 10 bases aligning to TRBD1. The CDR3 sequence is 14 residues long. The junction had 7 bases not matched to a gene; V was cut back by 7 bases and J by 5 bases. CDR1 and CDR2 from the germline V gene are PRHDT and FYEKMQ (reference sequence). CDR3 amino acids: CASTRGDRGTEAFF. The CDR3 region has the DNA TGTGCCAGCACAAGAGGGGACAGGGGTACTGAAGCTTTCTTT.